These 28 T cell receptor beta chains originate from one sample sequenced in a study of shared clonotypes between healthy human individuals. The table came from immunoSEQ multiplex PCR; TCRdb's copy has only in-frame clones and leaves some out. Among approximately 620,000 clones listed, around 97% were seen once. The sample consisted of naive CD4+ T cells sorted from blood. Subset reported: CD45RA+ positively selected. The origin of the receptors is a woman aged 30 to 39 in good health.

The rearrangement uses TRBV29-1 and TRBJ1-2; 7 bases match TRBD1. The J segment lost 0 bases and the V segment lost 5 bases, leaving 6 bases of the junction unmatched. Germline values: CDR1 SQVTM, CDR2 ANQGSEA. This CDR3 has 14 amino acids. As DNA, the CDR3 is TGCAGCGTTCTAGGGGGCCAAGCTAACTATGGCTACACCTTC. Translated: CSVLGGQANYGYTF.

This chain joins TRBV11-1 and TRBJ1-6; D unresolved. Germline values: CDR1 SGHAT, CDR2 FQDESV (reference sequence). V was cut by 3 bases and J by 3 bases, with 9 bases left in between. The CDR3 length is 15 residues. The chain's CDR3 is CASSFQENYNSPLHF. The CDR3, as DNA: TGTGCCAGCAGCTTTCAAGAGAACTATAATTCACCCCTCCACTTT.

The V and J genes are TRBV11-1 and TRBJ2-1; TRBD2 aligns across 9 bases. V gave up 5 bases and J gave up 4 bases; unmatched junction bases: 6. Per germline, CDR1 SGHAT and CDR2 FQDESV (reference sequence). This CDR3 contains 15 residues. The CDR3 protein is CASSPGTSYYNEQFF. The CDR3 DNA reads as TGTGCCAGCAGCCCCGGGACTAGCTATTACAATGAGCAGTTCTTC.

The chain couples TRBV6-1 to TRBJ2-2; maybe TRBD1 (6 bases). CDR3 length: 14 amino acids. The germline V gene encodes CDR1 MNHNS and CDR2 SASEGT. V dropped 3 bases and J dropped 4 bases, with 9 bases sitting between them. Here the CDR3 reads CASSDRGGTGELFF. The CDR3 DNA is TGTGCCAGCAGTGACAGGGGCGGCACCGGGGAGCTGTTTTTT.

This chain connects TRBV30 to TRBJ1-1; D gene ambiguous. The CDR3 runs to 13 residues. Trimming removed 5 bases from V and 2 bases from J, with 12 bases in between. Germline CDR1 and CDR2: GTSNPN and SVGIG (reference sequence). CDR3 nucleotide sequence: TGTGCCTGGCTACCCCGGGATAACACTGAAGCTTTCTTT. It codes for CAWLPRDNTEAFF.

This sequence joins TRBV6-5 and TRBJ2-1, with D perhaps matching TRBD1 or TRBD2 (5 bases each). The CDR3 consists of 15 residues. The germline V and J ends were trimmed by 2 bases and 3 bases, with 11 bases remaining between them. Per germline, CDR1 MNHEY and CDR2 SVGAGI. The CDR3 is CASSYMGPHYNEQFF. In nucleotides, the CDR3 is TGTGCCAGCAGTTACATGGGACCACACTACAATGAGCAGTTCTTC.

The rearrangement uses TRBV7-9 and TRBJ1-3, with D possibly TRBD1 on 6 matching bases. V lost 2 bases and J 4 bases, leaving 18 bases between the germline ends. CDR1 is SEHNR, CDR2 FQNEAQ, per germline (reference sequence). The CDR3 is 17 amino acids. The CDR3 spells CASSLSAYRVQGNTIYF. The DNA for the CDR3 is TGTGCCAGCAGCTTAAGCGCCTACAGGGTGCAAGGAAACACCATATATTTT.

The chain has TRBV19 and TRBJ1-1, with 7 nucleotides matching TRBD1. CDR1 and CDR2 from the germline V gene are LNHDA and SQIVND (reference sequence). The CDR3 runs 15 residues. The V and J ends lost 4 bases and 0 bases, in that order; junction bases with no gene match: 5. CDR3 DNA sequence: TGTGCCAGTAGTACCCGAGGGGGCGTGAACACTGAAGCTTTCTTT. Translating gives CASSTRGGVNTEAFF.

The chain combines TRBV7-2 with TRBJ2-7; no clear D. CDR1 and CDR2 (germline): SGHTA, FQGNSA. CDR3 length: 11 residues. The V end was cut by 1 base, the J end by 6 bases, with 4 bases between. The CDR3 here is CASSLVGEQYF. The CDR3 nucleotides read TGTGCCAGCAGCTTAGTAGGCGAGCAGTACTTC.

The count of this clone is one. The chain joins TRBV6-5 to TRBJ2-1; D gene ambiguous. The V end was cut by 4 bases, the J end by 7 bases, with 14 bases between. Germline CDR1 is MNHEY and CDR2 is SVGAGI. The CDR3 has 14 amino acids. In DNA, the CDR3 is TGTGCCAGCAGTTCGAGAGTTCCCACGAATGAGCAGTTCTTC. It yields the protein CASSSRVPTNEQFF.

V usage is TRBV6-1 and J usage is TRBJ2-7; D possibly corresponds to TRBD2 (5 bases). The CDR3 extends over 14 amino acids. Between the trimmed V and J ends, which lost 3 bases and 1 base, there was a span of 10 bases. Per germline, CDR1 MNHNS and CDR2 SASEGT. CDR3 region: CASSEKTGSYEQYF. The CDR3 region has the DNA TGTGCCAGCAGTGAGAAGACGGGATCCTACGAGCAGTACTTC.

The chain recombines TRBV4-1 with TRBJ2-7, with 9 bases identical to TRBD2. Germline CDR1 is MGHRA and CDR2 is YSYEKL. The CDR3 is 16 amino acids. V shed 1 base and J 5 bases; nucleotides not matched to a gene: 9. Here the CDR3 DNA reads TGCGCCAGCAGCCAAGGGGCCGGGACTAGCTTCGACGAGCAGTACTTC. It specifies CASSQGAGTSFDEQYF.

The chain links TRBV2 to TRBJ2-3, with 11 nucleotides matching TRBD2. Germline V gene lookup returns CDR1 SNHLY and CDR2 FYNNEI. This CDR3 contains 15 residues. V shed 4 bases, J shed 6 bases, and the junction held 6 bases outside the gene matches. In DNA form, the CDR3 reads TGTGCCAGCAGTGTTACTAGCGGGAGTGGGGATACGCAGTATTTT. Its protein product is CASSVTSGSGDTQYF.

This clone came up once. The rearrangement joins TRBV7-9 to TRBJ2-3; D is ambiguous. The CDR3 runs 15 residues. Germline CDR1 SEHNR, CDR2 FQNEAQ (reference sequence). With 0 bases removed from V and 0 bases from J, the gap between germline ends came to 7 bases. The CDR3 nucleotides are TGTGCCAGCAGCTTAGCTCGCGGAAGCACAGATACGCAGTATTTT. This codes for CASSLARGSTDTQYF. Filled out from reference TRBV7-9 and TRBJ2-3, the complete variable domain reads DTGVSQNPRHKITKRGQNVTFRCDPISEHNRLYWYRQTLGQGPEFLTYFQNEAQLEKSRLLSDRFSAERPKGSFSTLEIQRTEQGDSAMYLCASSLARGSTDTQYFGPGTRLTVL.

The V and J genes are TRBV10-2 and TRBJ1-4; no clear D. The V gene's germline CDR1 is WSHSY and CDR2 SAAADI. Trimming left V 4 bases short and J 5 bases short, with 8 bases between. The CDR3 is made up of 13 amino acids. CDR3 in amino acids: CASSAAGNEKLFF. The CDR3 DNA is TGCGCCAGCAGTGCGGCGGGGAATGAAAAACTGTTTTTT.

The chain combines TRBV2 with TRBJ2-7; no definite D call. The CDR3 runs 15 residues. From germline, CDR1 is SNHLY and CDR2 FYNNEI. V shed 7 bases and J shed 1 base, with 17 bases lying between them. CDR3 protein: CASTLTQPTSYEQYF. In DNA form, the CDR3 reads TGTGCCAGCACCCTCACGCAACCCACATCCTACGAGCAGTACTTC.

The chain has TRBV5-8 and TRBJ2-3; 11 bases agree with TRBD1. V dropped 5 bases and J dropped 6; count of bases not matched to a gene: 11. Per germline, CDR1 SGHTS and CDR2 YDEGEE. This CDR3 contains 16 residues. The CDR3 spells CASRLVGTGGADTQYF. As DNA, the CDR3 is TGTGCCAGCAGATTAGTCGGGACAGGGGGAGCGGATACGCAGTATTTT.

This chain connects TRBV19 to TRBJ1-1; TRBD1 is a possible D gene (5 bases). Between the trimmed V and J ends, which lost 1 base and 11 bases, there was a span of 23 bases. Germline CDR1 reads LNHDA; CDR2 reads SQIVND (reference sequence). The CDR3 has 16 amino acids. The CDR3 DNA sequence: TGTGCCAGTAGTATAGGGACACCAAGATACCTCGACCGGGCTTTCTTT. Translating it yields CASSIGTPRYLDRAFF.

The chain joins TRBV5-1 to TRBJ1-6, with TRBD1 matching over 8 bases. Germline loops: CDR1 SGHRS, CDR2 YFSETQ. V lost 1 base to trimming and J lost 11 bases; unmatched junction nucleotides: 8. The CDR3 is 15 amino acids. CDR3 sequence (DNA): TGCGCCAGCAGCTTGAGCGGACAGGGAAGGGCACCCCTCCACTTT. Its protein is CASSLSGQGRAPLHF.

To note about this clone: The sample holds other DNA sequences that translate to the same CDR3. V and J are TRBV20-1 and TRBJ2-3; possible D gene TRBD1, 6 bases. CDR3 size: 10 residues. In germline, CDR1 is DFQATT, CDR2 SNEGSKA (reference sequence). The V end lost 6 bases, the J end lost 5 bases, and 6 bases lay between the germline ends. The CDR3 protein is CSARGDTQYF. The CDR3 bases are TGCAGTGCCAGGGGAGATACGCAGTATTTT.

V and J are TRBV16 and TRBJ2-5; 10 bases are shared with TRBD1. The closer fit of TRBJ2-7 to the DNA end suggests the J call may be wrong. CDR3 length: 15 residues. CDR1 is KGHSY and CDR2 is FQNENV in the germline V gene. The CDR3 sequence is CASSLPGQGYREQYF. In nucleotides, the CDR3 is TGTGCCAGCAGCCTTCCGGGACAGGGGTATCGCGAGCAGTACTTC.

J is TRBJ1-5 and V is TRBV6-6, with 10 nucleotides matching TRBD1. J was trimmed by 11 bases and V by 6 bases; bases with no gene match: 7. CDR3 length: 13 residues. The V gene's germline CDR1 is MNHNY and CDR2 SVGAGI (reference sequence). In nucleotides, the CDR3 is TGTGCCAGCAGGGACAGGGGGGCGGAGGCCCAGCATTTT. It yields the protein CASRDRGAEAQHF.

J is TRBJ2-3 and V is TRBV18, with D unresolved. Trimming removed 3 bases from V and 3 bases from J, with 10 bases in between. Looked up from germline, CDR1 is KGHSH and CDR2 is LQKENI. The CDR3 loop spans 14 amino acids. The CDR3 spells CASSPGGKTDTQYF. CDR3 sequence (DNA): TGTGCCAGCTCACCCGGTGGGAAGACAGATACGCAGTATTTT. Together with reference TRBV18 and TRBJ2-3, the CDR3 gives the full variable domain: NAGVMQNPRHLVRRRGQEARLRCSPMKGHSHVYWYRQLPEEGLKFMVYLQKENIIDESGMPKERFSAEFPKEGPSILRIQQVVRGDSAAYFCASSPGGKTDTQYFGPGTRLTVL.

This chain connects TRBV10-3 to TRBJ2-1; D possibly corresponds to TRBD2 (5 bases). The CDR3 contains 17 residues. The germline gives CDR1 ENHRY, CDR2 SYGVKD. V was pared by 4 bases and J by 3 bases, with 19 bases between. The CDR3 sequence is CAISAPGGSANYNEQFF. CDR3 sequence (DNA): TGTGCCATCAGTGCCCCTGGAGGTAGCGCCAACTACAATGAGCAGTTCTTC.

The chain carries TRBV28 and TRBJ2-1, with D uncertain. Germline V gene lookup returns CDR1 MDHEN and CDR2 SYDVKM. The CDR3 spans 16 residues. V gave up 3 bases and J gave up 5 bases, with 17 bases separating them. CDR3: CASSFSPGRRNNEQFF. The CDR3 DNA is TGTGCCAGCAGTTTTTCCCCCGGCAGACGAAACAATGAGCAGTTCTTC.

V gene TRBV18 combines with J gene TRBJ1-1; possibly TRBD1 for D (5 bases). With 9 bases removed from V and 4 bases from J, the gap between germline ends came to 18 bases. CDR1 is KGHSH, CDR2 LQKENI, per germline. The CDR3 totals 14 residues. CDR3 bases: TGTGCCAGTTATCACGGGGGTACGGGCACTGAAGCTTTCTTT. Protein product: CASYHGGTGTEAFF.

The rearrangement joins TRBV18 to TRBJ1-4; 7 nucleotides match TRBD1. V dropped 3 bases and J dropped 5; count of bases not matched to a gene: 3. The germline gives CDR1 KGHSH, CDR2 LQKENI. This CDR3 contains 14 residues. The CDR3 DNA reads as TGTGCCAGCTCACCGGGACAGTCGAATGAAAAACTGTTTTTT. Protein sequence: CASSPGQSNEKLFF.

The chain links TRBV30 to TRBJ1-2; weak D call: TRBD1 (5 bases). Germline CDR1 GTSNPN, CDR2 SVGIG (reference sequence). CDR3 length equals 14 residues. V shed 3 bases and J shed 4 bases, with 15 bases lying between them. The CDR3 sequence: CAWSAGGGSYGYTF. DNA of the CDR3: TGTGCCTGGAGCGCCGGCGGGGGGTCCTATGGCTACACCTTC.